The 18 T cell receptor beta chains below come from one sample, sequenced in a study of patients and donors after allogeneic stem cell transplantation. A single record per CDR3 protein comes from TCRdb applying MiXCR to the RT-PCR reads. Among 87,000 or so distinct CDR3 sequences, approximately 5% were seen once, and the ten largest hold around 2.6%. Sequenced: blood, either unsorted or a sorted T cell fraction (not recorded which). These receptors were obtained from a human donor who was either an allogeneic HSCT recipient or a stem cell or donor lymphocyte infusion donor (not recorded which). It is not recorded whose cells these are; they may come from a transplant donor.

This clonotype was recorded many times. The V gene is TRBV2, the J gene TRBJ1-5; D call uncertain. Trimming stripped 8 bases from V and 6 bases from J, with 14 bases between. The germline V gene encodes CDR1 SNHLY and CDR2 FYNNEI. The CDR3 runs 13 residues. For the CDR3, the DNA is TGTGCCAGCGGACGGGGAGCACGTCAGCCCCAGCATTTT. This sequence encodes CASGRGARQPQHF.

This clonotype showed up many times. The CDR3 nucleotides read TGCGCCAGCAGCCAAGTTCAACTAGCGGGGGGGCCAGATACGCAGTATTTT. As protein: CASSQVQLAGGPDTQYF. The V call is TRBV4-1, the J call TRBJ2-3, with 13 positions matching TRBD2. The junction had 5 bases not matched to a gene; V was cut back by 1 base and J by 4 bases. Germline V lookup: CDR1 MGHRA, CDR2 YSYEKL. This CDR3 spans 17 amino acids.

This clonotype was seen a few times. The gene calls are TRBV19 and TRBJ2-6; 9 nucleotides match TRBD1. The CDR3 length is 15 residues. Losses at the gene ends were 5 bases for V and 2 bases for J; bases not matched to a gene: 1. CDR1 LNHDA and CDR2 SQIVND come from the germline V gene (reference sequence). In DNA, the CDR3 is TGTGCCAGTAGTGACAGGGGGACTGGGGCCAACGTCCTGACTTTC. It specifies CASSDRGTGANVLTF.

This clonotype was found many times. This chain uses TRBV7-9 with TRBJ2-7, with 9 bases identical to TRBD1. The CDR3 is made up of 14 amino acids. V lost 5 bases to trimming and J lost 4 bases; unmatched junction nucleotides: 6. CDR1 and CDR2 (germline): SEHNR, FQNEAQ (reference sequence). CDR3 nucleotide sequence: TGTGCCAGCAGCCGGACGGGACAGGGATACGAGCAGTACTTC. The encoded protein is CASSRTGQGYEQYF.

This clonotype was found a few times. J is TRBJ2-2 and V is TRBV20-1, with 7 bases fitting TRBD2. Germline assignment: CDR1 DFQATT and CDR2 SNEGSKA (reference sequence). CDR3 length: 12 amino acids. Trimming took 1 base from V and 7 from J; bases not matched to a gene: 0. CDR3: CSARGGGGELFF. In DNA form, the CDR3 reads TGCAGTGCTAGAGGGGGGGGCGGGGAGCTGTTTTTT.

The sample holds many counts of this clonotype. The gene calls are TRBV20-1 and TRBJ2-7; TRBD2 aligns across 12 bases. CDR1 is DFQATT, CDR2 SNEGSKA, per germline (reference sequence). The CDR3 has 15 amino acids. The ends lost 4 bases at V and 7 bases at J; junction bases unmatched: 11. The CDR3 reads CSATSGRASLSEQYF. CDR3 DNA: TGCAGTGCTACTAGCGGGAGGGCCTCCCTGAGTGAGCAGTACTTC.

This clonotype was seen repeatedly, ten times or more. CDR3 loop: CASRRDTDNGYTF. The CDR3 nucleotides read TGCGCCAGCAGACGGGACACGGACAATGGCTACACCTTC. The chain recombines TRBV5-1 with TRBJ1-2, with TRBD1 as a possible D gene (6 bases). Deletions cut 5 bases from V and 6 bases from J, with 14 bases between. The V gene's germline CDR1 is SGHRS and CDR2 YFSETQ. The CDR3 has 13 residues.

This clonotype showed up many times. The chain joins TRBV10-3 to TRBJ2-1; D may be TRBD1 (5 bases). The CDR3 sequence is 15 residues long. The germline CDR1 and CDR2 sequences are ENHRY and SYGVKD. V shed 10 bases and J shed 0 bases, with 16 bases lying between them. Here the CDR3 DNA reads TGTGCCACAGGGCCCCAGGTTAGCTCCTACAATGAGCAGTTCTTC. Protein product: CATGPQVSSYNEQFF.

The table lists this clonotype with many counts. V usage is TRBV12-3 or TRBV12-4 and J usage is TRBJ1-3; 8 positions match TRBD1. V was pared by 6 bases and J by 3 bases, with 10 bases of the junction left unmatched. There are 16 residues in the CDR3. The CDR3 region has the DNA TGTGCCAGCAGCCCCGGGACAGGTAACCTTGGAAACACCATATATTTT. Translated, it gives CASSPGTGNLGNTIYF.

In this sample, this clonotype turned up many times. The V and J genes are TRBV5-5 and TRBJ2-1, with 8 bases fitting TRBD2. The trim removed 4 bases at V and 0 bases at J, leaving 9 bases unmatched. CDR1 and CDR2 from the germline V gene are SGHKS and YYEKEE (reference sequence). The CDR3 contains 17 residues. The DNA of the CDR3 is TGTGCCAGCAGCGCTGGCTCGGGAGGGAGCTCCTACAATGAGCAGTTCTTC. Residues: CASSAGSGGSSYNEQFF.

This clonotype was observed many times. The rearrangement uses TRBV12-3 or TRBV12-4 and TRBJ2-1; 7 bases map to TRBD1. Unmatched junction bases numbered 15, after V lost 5 bases and J lost 2 bases. The CDR3 length is 18 residues. This CDR3 reads CASSGKDRKKSTYNEQFF. The CDR3 DNA reads as TGTGCCAGCAGTGGTAAGGACAGGAAAAAGTCTACCTACAATGAGCAGTTCTTC.

This clonotype was counted ten times or more. V gene TRBV4-1 combines with J gene TRBJ1-4; the match to TRBD1 covers 8 bases. The CDR3 runs 16 residues. Germline trimming cut 6 bases from V and 7 bases from J; bases unmatched to any gene: 13. The germline CDR1 and CDR2 sequences are MGHRA and YSYEKL. The CDR3 reads CASSFSLTRGPEKLFF. The CDR3 DNA is TGCGCCAGCAGTTTTTCCCTCACCAGGGGGCCTGAAAAACTGTTTTTT.

This chain connects TRBV27 to TRBJ2-5; 16 bases fit TRBD2. The length of the CDR3 is 21 residues. V lost 3 bases, J lost 1 base, and 14 bases stayed unmatched. Germline V gene lookup returns CDR1 MNHEY and CDR2 SMNVEV (reference sequence). The CDR3 loop is CASSLRYPTGLAGGPQETQYF. CDR3 nucleotides: TGTGCCAGCAGTTTGAGATACCCCACGGGACTAGCGGGGGGGCCCCAAGAGACCCAGTACTTC.

This clonotype was counted many times. The CDR3, as DNA: TGCAGCGTGTCGGACATCCTCTTGGATCGCTATGGCTACACCTTC. Translating it yields CSVSDILLDRYGYTF. The V gene is TRBV29-1, the J gene TRBJ1-2; D is perhaps TRBD1 (5 bases). This CDR3 is built from 15 residues. V dropped 6 bases and J dropped 4 bases, with 21 bases sitting between them. The V gene's germline CDR1 is SQVTM and CDR2 ANQGSEA.

This clonotype occurred a few times. V gene TRBV4-2 combines with J gene TRBJ2-1; maybe TRBD1 (6 bases). CDR1 is LGHNA, CDR2 YNFKEQ, per germline. The CDR3 length is 21 residues. The V end was cut by 4 bases, the J end by 9 bases, with 37 bases between. The CDR3 DNA reads as TGTGCCAGCAGCCCGGCCGGGGCACTTAACCTCCTGTGGGGCGAACAGGGTGAGCAGTTCTTC. Translating it yields CASSPAGALNLLWGEQGEQFF.

This clonotype has at least ten counts. The gene calls are TRBV2 and TRBJ1-2; TRBD1 is a possible D gene (6 bases). The length of the CDR3 is 14 residues. Germline loops: CDR1 SNHLY, CDR2 FYNNEI. Between the trimmed V and J ends, which lost 8 bases and 3 bases, there was a span of 16 bases. DNA for the CDR3: TGTGCCAGCCAGGCGGGGGCCGGGGACTATGGCTACACCTTC. It specifies CASQAGAGDYGYTF.

This clonotype was observed many times. The DNA for the CDR3 is TGTGCCAGCCGCTCCTCTCTCAGGATCAGGAATTCACCCCTCCACTTT. This codes for CASRSSLRIRNSPLHF. The chain is built from TRBV6-1 and TRBJ1-6; D gene uncertain. V gave up 8 bases and J gave up 7 bases, with 21 bases separating them. CDR1 is MNHNS, CDR2 SASEGT, per germline. The CDR3 consists of 16 residues.

This clonotype was seen many times. The genes are TRBV20-1 and TRBJ1-1; the D gene is possibly TRBD1 (6 bases). Germline CDR1 is DFQATT and CDR2 is SNEGSKA (reference sequence). The CDR3 length is 14 residues. The V gene lost 6 bases and the J gene lost 3 bases, with 17 bases spanning the gap. The CDR3 nucleotides read TGCAGTGCAATGGGAAACAGGGCGGACACTGAAGCTTTCTTT. It specifies CSAMGNRADTEAFF.